This entry lists 7 T cell receptor beta chains sequenced from one sample in a study of cytomegalovirus exposure and HLA in healthy donors. Sequenced by immunoSEQ multiplex PCR; TCRdb stores in-frame clones only, minus some. The sample carries 140,000 to 150,000 clones, approximately 86% recorded once. The material sequenced was PBMCs. All receptors derive from a man between 18 and 35 years old in good health and CMV-seropositive.

This chain links TRBV7-9 with TRBJ1-1, with 7 bases that match TRBD1. The CDR3 spans 13 residues. The J segment lost 5 bases and the V segment lost 5 bases, leaving 5 bases of the junction unmatched. Germline V gene lookup returns CDR1 SEHNR and CDR2 FQNEAQ (reference sequence). CDR3 DNA: TGTGCCAGCAGCCCCCCAGGGGGAACTGAAGCTTTCTTT. This codes for CASSPPGGTEAFF.

V is TRBV7-9 and J is TRBJ1-2; 9 bases map to TRBD1. The V gene end was trimmed by 3 bases and the J gene end by 6 bases; junction bases not matched to a gene: 5. The CDR3 is 14 amino acids. Germline loops: CDR1 SEHNR, CDR2 FQNEAQ (reference sequence). CDR3 bases: TGTGCCAGCAGCTTCGACAGGGGGGAGCATGGCTACACCTTC. Its protein product is CASSFDRGEHGYTF.

The V gene is TRBV6-1, the J gene TRBJ2-2, with TRBD1 matching 8 bases. V lost 10 bases, J lost 5 bases, and 9 bases stayed unmatched. The germline V gene has CDR1 MNHNS and CDR2 SASEGT. This CDR3 is built from 14 residues. The chain's CDR3 is CATGQGSGTGELFF. In nucleotides, the CDR3 is TGTGCCACAGGACAGGGTTCGGGTACCGGGGAGCTGTTTTTT.

J is TRBJ1-1 and V is TRBV7-9; D is perhaps TRBD1 (5 bases). The V end was cut by 1 base, the J end by 11 bases, with 8 bases between. This CDR3 is built from 11 residues. Germline CDR1 is SEHNR and CDR2 is FQNEAQ (reference sequence). The CDR3 region has the DNA TGTGCCAGCAGCTTAGACAGGTTGGCTTTCTTT. This gives the protein CASSLDRLAFF.

This clone has only a few counts. J is TRBJ1-5 and V is TRBV28, with a weak D call TRBD1 (5 bases). Trimming cost V 7 bases and J 0 bases, with 10 bases left between them. CDR1 and CDR2 (germline): MDHEN, SYDVKM. The CDR3 runs to 14 residues. This CDR3 is CASTPGGSNQPQHF. The CDR3 nucleotides read TGTGCCAGCACTCCGGGGGGTAGCAATCAGCCCCAGCATTTT.

The chain links TRBV30 to TRBJ2-1; 11 bases are shared with TRBD2. CDR3 size: 15 residues. Trimming removed 1 base from V and 7 bases from J; junction bases left unmatched: 6. Germline loops: CDR1 GTSNPN, CDR2 SVGIG (reference sequence). In nucleotides, the CDR3 is TGTGCCTGGAGTGCATATAGCGGGAGGGGGAATGAGCAGTTCTTC. Translated: CAWSAYSGRGNEQFF.

The chain recombines TRBV27 with TRBJ2-6; perhaps TRBD2 as D (6 bases). Trimming took off 7 bases at V and 0 bases at J, with 16 bases between the two ends. There are 17 residues in the CDR3. Germline V gene sequence: CDR1 MNHEY, CDR2 SMNVEV (reference sequence). CDR3 region: CASKPVQGGSGANVLTF. For the CDR3, the DNA is TGTGCCAGCAAACCCGTGCAGGGAGGCTCTGGGGCCAACGTCCTGACTTTC.